This TCR beta chain was retrieved from a study of T cells after yellow fever vaccination. Study background: Low-cell-number fractions were prepared with SMART-Seq v4 Ultra Low Input.

This clonotype was detected only a few times. TCRdb reprocessed the 5' RACE reads with MiXCR, giving one entry per CDR3 protein. The top ten hold about 28% of the sample, which has more than 50,000 distinct CDR3 sequences, around 5.4% seen once. This CDR3 region has 13 residues. Germline CDR1 and CDR2: SQVTM and ANQGSEA. Trimming took 4 bases from V and 4 from J, leaving 12 bases between them. The input for sequencing was PBMCs, either bulk or a sorted T-cell subset (CD4+, CD8+, memory, or dextramer-sorted; not recorded which), taken on the day of the yellow fever booster vaccination. The receptor comes from a man aged 18 to 29 who received the YFV17D yellow fever vaccine. This chain uses TRBV29-1 with TRBJ2-3; D remains ambiguous. DNA for the CDR3: TGCAGCGTTGCCCTGATAAGCTCAGATACGCAGTATTTT. It encodes CSVALISSDTQYF.